This T cell receptor (beta chain) comes out of a study of T cell repertoires in cytomegalovirus infection. Study in general: Matching HLA type, along with CMV infection, was indicated by public TCR beta signatures. Study-wide results and limits: Based on cumulative public TCR beta family frequency, carriers of CMV plus the relevant HLA were identified. The response measured ex vivo was dominated by TCR beta clonotypes (HLA-C-restricted and CMV-specific).

V was pared by 0 bases and J by 4 bases, with 16 bases between. Germline CDR1 and CDR2: MNHEY and SVGAGI. The CDR3 has 16 residues. TCRdb independently ran MiXCR on the reads; one entry per CDR3 protein. The sample records 150,000 to 200,000 distinct CDR3 sequences, 13% to 15% being singletons. This clonotype was counted many times. The antigen is undetermined. The chain combines TRBV6-5 with TRBJ2-7; D gene unclear. This clonotype originated in a human donor in good health (CMV status not recorded). Some clones in this sample may be carry-over from other donors' samples. The material sequenced was PBMCs. CDR3 residues: CASSYSVKGLRYEQYF. CDR3 DNA sequence: TGTGCCAGCAGTTACTCGGTGAAGGGTCTTAGGTACGAGCAGTACTTC.